A selection of T cell receptor beta chains follows, all from one sample in a study of cytomegalovirus exposure and HLA in healthy donors. Clones were read by immunoSEQ multiplex PCR, and TCRdb kept only the in-frame ones, dropping some. This table holds more than 90,000 clones, approximately 60% found once. The specimen was PBMCs. The receptors derive from a boy aged 5-17 years in good health and CMV-seropositive. CDR3s include the opening cysteine and the closing phenylalanine or tryptophan. A D gene is named only where the DNA matches it firmly. Clone size appears in some rows only: once, few, many, or a class for an expanded clone.

cdr3_aa: CASSNAQGSYEQYF
cdr3_nt: TGTGCCAGCAGCAACGCCCAGGGCTCCTACGAGCAGTACTTC
j_call: TRBJ2-7
v_call: TRBV11-2
d_call: .
clone_size: .

cdr3_aa: CATSPLSGGYEQYF
cdr3_nt: TGTGCCACCAGCCCCCTTAGCGGGGGTTACGAGCAGTACTTC
j_call: TRBJ2-7
v_call: TRBV15
d_call: TRBD2
clone_size: few

cdr3_aa: CASSQTGWGGYTF
cdr3_nt: TGTGCCAGCAGCCAGACAGGGTGGGGTGGCTACACCTTC
j_call: TRBJ1-2
v_call: TRBV4-2
d_call: TRBD1
clone_size: .

cdr3_aa: CASSFKLRGYEQYF
cdr3_nt: TGTGCCAGCAGTTTTAAGCTTAGGGGCTACGAGCAGTACTTC
j_call: TRBJ2-7
v_call: TRBV28
d_call: .
clone_size: .

cdr3_aa: CASSAGGGLPPGELFF
cdr3_nt: TGTGCCAGCAGCGCCGGGGGGGGTTTGCCGCCCGGGGAGCTGTTTTTT
j_call: TRBJ2-2
v_call: TRBV9
d_call: TRBD2
clone_size: .

cdr3_aa: CASSLIGGYEQYF
cdr3_nt: TGTGCCAGCAGCTTGATCGGAGGATACGAGCAGTACTTC
j_call: TRBJ2-7
v_call: TRBV5-6
d_call: .
clone_size: .

cdr3_aa: CASSLGQGGKLFF
cdr3_nt: TGTGCCAGCAGCTTAGGACAGGGGGGTAAACTGTTTTTT
j_call: TRBJ1-4
v_call: TRBV7-2
d_call: TRBD1
clone_size: .

cdr3_aa: CASSPLIGLAGGNEQFF
cdr3_nt: TGCGCCAGCAGCCCGCTCATTGGACTAGCGGGAGGTAATGAGCAGTTCTTC
j_call: TRBJ2-1
v_call: TRBV4-3
d_call: TRBD2
clone_size: .

cdr3_aa: CSVEDPQGATDTQYF
cdr3_nt: TGCAGCGTTGAAGATCCACAGGGGGCTACAGATACGCAGTATTTT
j_call: TRBJ2-3
v_call: TRBV29-1
d_call: TRBD1
clone_size: .

cdr3_aa: CASTRSGSSYNEQFF
cdr3_nt: TGTGCCAGTACCAGGAGCGGAAGCTCCTACAATGAGCAGTTCTTC
j_call: TRBJ2-1
v_call: TRBV19
d_call: .
clone_size: .

cdr3_aa: CASSERGTDTQYF
cdr3_nt: TGTGCCAGCAGTGAACGTGGCACAGATACGCAGTATTTT
j_call: TRBJ2-3
v_call: TRBV6-1
d_call: .
clone_size: few

cdr3_aa: CATSRDPAESYEQYF
cdr3_nt: TGTGCCACCAGCAGAGATCCTGCTGAGTCCTACGAGCAGTACTTC
j_call: TRBJ2-7
v_call: TRBV15
d_call: .
clone_size: .

cdr3_aa: CASRPFTGGGNTIYF
cdr3_nt: TGTGCCAGCAGGCCGTTCACAGGGGGGGGAAACACCATATATTTT
j_call: TRBJ1-3
v_call: TRBV6-1
d_call: TRBD1
clone_size: few

cdr3_aa: CASSTRTDYNSPLHF
cdr3_nt: TGTGCCAGTAGTACTAGGACAGACTATAATTCACCCCTCCACTTT
j_call: TRBJ1-6
v_call: TRBV19
d_call: .
clone_size: .